This T cell receptor (beta chain) was recorded in a study of blood T cell repertoires in COVID-19. Measured with immunoSEQ multiplex PCR; TCRdb has only the in-frame clones, and not every one. The repertoire consists of about 120,000 clones, with about 85% occurring once and the leading ten covering more than 1.5%. V lost 0 bases to trimming and J lost 3 bases, with 8 bases between them. CDR3 length: 15 amino acids. The germline CDR1 and CDR2 sequences are ENHRY and SYGVKD. The sample consisted of peripheral blood. The TCR comes from a man aged 65-85 years with acute or convalescent COVID-19. The V gene is TRBV10-3, the J gene TRBJ1-4; D is unresolved. CDR3 coding DNA: TGTGCCATCAGTGAGTCCAACAGTCCTAATGAAAAACTGTTTTTT. Protein sequence: CAISESNSPNEKLFF.